The sequence of this T cell receptor (beta chain) was determined in a study of glioma-infiltrating T cells. Overall study: Dexamethasone exposure before glioma surgery was limited to six or fewer days.

CDR1 is MDHEN, CDR2 SYDVKM, per germline. This CDR3 is 16 amino acids long. V shed 5 bases and J shed 2 bases, with 16 bases lying between them. The study, taken as a whole, reports: Gliomas, especially low-grade, showed above-expected tissue-blood divergence; non-neoplastic patients showed below. Shared blood CDR3 signature motifs marked patients with low tissue-blood divergence.

This clonotype was counted many times. Its matching antigen is unknown. The iRepertoire nested amplicon-rescue multiplex PCR amplified TCR alpha and beta CDR3s from RNA. One-step reverse transcription and amplification started from approximately 100-400 ng of tissue mRNA or PBMC total RNA. TCRdb independently ran MiXCR on the multiplex PCR reads; one entry per CDR3 protein. The sample lists a few hundred thousand distinct CDR3 sequences, around 38% seen once, with more than 10% in the top ten. The sequence derives from a human donor with low-grade glioma or glioblastoma, undergoing nonglioma brain surgery, or in good health (not recorded which). The sample taken for sequencing was glioma tissue, nonneoplastic brain tissue, or PBMCs (not recorded which). V and J are TRBV28 and TRBJ2-1; D is unclear. The CDR3 DNA follows: TGTGCCAGCAGTGCCCGTAACTCGATAGCCTACAATGAGCAGTTCTTC. Translated: CASSARNSIAYNEQFF.